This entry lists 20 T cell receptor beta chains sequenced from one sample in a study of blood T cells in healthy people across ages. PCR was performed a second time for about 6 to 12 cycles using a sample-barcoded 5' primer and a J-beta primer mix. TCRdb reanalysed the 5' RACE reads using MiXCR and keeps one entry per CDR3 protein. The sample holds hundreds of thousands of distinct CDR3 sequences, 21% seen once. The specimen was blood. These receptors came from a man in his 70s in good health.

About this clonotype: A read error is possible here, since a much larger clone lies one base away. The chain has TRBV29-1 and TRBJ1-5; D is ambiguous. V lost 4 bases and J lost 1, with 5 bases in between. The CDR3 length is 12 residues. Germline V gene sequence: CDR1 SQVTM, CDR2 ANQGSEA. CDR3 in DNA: TGCAGCGTTGCTCGGAGCAATCAGCCCCAGCATTTT. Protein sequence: CSVARSNQPQHF.

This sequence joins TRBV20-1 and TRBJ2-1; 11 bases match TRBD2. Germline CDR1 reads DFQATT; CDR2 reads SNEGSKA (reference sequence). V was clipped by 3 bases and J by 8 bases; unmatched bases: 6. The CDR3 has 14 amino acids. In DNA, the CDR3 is TGCAGTGCTAGGGTGACTAGCGGGACCGATGAGCAGTTCTTC. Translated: CSARVTSGTDEQFF.

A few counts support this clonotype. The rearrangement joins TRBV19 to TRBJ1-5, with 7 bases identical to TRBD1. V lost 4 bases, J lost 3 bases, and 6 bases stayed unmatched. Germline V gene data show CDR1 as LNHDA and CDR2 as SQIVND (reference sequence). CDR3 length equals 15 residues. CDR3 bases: TGTGCCAGTAGTACCGGGACAGTGAACAATCAGCCCCAGCATTTT. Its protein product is CASSTGTVNNQPQHF.

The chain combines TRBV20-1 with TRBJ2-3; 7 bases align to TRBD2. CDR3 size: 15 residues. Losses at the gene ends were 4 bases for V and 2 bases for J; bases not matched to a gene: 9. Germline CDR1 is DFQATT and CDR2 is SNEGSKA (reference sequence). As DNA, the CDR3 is TGCAGTGCTATCAATTTCGCGGGAGCCACAGATACGCAGTATTTT. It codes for CSAINFAGATDTQYF.

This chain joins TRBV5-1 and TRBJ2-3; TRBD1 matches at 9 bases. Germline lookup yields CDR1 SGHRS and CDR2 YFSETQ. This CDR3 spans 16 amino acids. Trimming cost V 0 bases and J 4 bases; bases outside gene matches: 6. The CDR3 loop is CASSLVATGGPDTQYF. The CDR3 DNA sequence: TGCGCCAGCAGCTTGGTCGCGACAGGGGGTCCAGATACGCAGTATTTT.

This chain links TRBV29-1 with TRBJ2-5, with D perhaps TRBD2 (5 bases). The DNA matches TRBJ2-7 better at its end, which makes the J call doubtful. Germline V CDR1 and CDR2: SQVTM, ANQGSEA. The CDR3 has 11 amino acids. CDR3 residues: CSVMDWGEQYF. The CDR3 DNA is TGCAGCGTTATGGACTGGGGCGAGCAGTACTTC.

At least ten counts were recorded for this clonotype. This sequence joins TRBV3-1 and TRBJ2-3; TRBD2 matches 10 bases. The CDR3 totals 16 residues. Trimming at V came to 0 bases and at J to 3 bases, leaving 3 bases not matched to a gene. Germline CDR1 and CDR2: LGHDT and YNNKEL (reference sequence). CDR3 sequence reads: CASSQEASGSTDTQYF. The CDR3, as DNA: TGTGCCAGCAGCCAAGAGGCTAGCGGGAGTACAGATACGCAGTATTTT.

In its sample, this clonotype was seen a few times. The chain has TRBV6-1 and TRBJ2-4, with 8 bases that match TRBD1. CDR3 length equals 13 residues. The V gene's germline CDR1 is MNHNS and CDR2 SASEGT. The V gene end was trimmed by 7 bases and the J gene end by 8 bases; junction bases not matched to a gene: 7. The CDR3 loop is CASTTTGADIQYF. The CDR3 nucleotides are TGTGCCAGCACCACGACAGGGGCGGACATTCAGTACTTC.

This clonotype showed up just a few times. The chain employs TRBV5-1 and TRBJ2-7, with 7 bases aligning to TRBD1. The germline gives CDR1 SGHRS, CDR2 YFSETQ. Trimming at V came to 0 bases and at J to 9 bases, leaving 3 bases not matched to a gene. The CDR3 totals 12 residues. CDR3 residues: CASSLEAGGQYF. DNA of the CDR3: TGCGCCAGCAGCTTGGAGGCAGGGGGGCAGTACTTC. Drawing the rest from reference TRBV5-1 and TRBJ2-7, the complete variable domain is KAGVTQTPRYLIKTRGQQVTLSCSPISGHRSVSWYQQTPGQGLQFLFEYFSETQRNKGNFPGRFSGRQFSNSRSEMNVSTLELGDSALYLCASSLEAGGQYFGPGTRLTVT.

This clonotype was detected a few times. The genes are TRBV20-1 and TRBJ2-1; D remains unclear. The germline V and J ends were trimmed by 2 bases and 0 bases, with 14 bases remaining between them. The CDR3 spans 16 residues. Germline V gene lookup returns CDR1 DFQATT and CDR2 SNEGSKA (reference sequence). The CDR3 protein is CSARFATTSSYNEQFF. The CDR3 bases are TGCAGTGCTAGATTTGCCACAACGAGCTCCTACAATGAGCAGTTCTTC.

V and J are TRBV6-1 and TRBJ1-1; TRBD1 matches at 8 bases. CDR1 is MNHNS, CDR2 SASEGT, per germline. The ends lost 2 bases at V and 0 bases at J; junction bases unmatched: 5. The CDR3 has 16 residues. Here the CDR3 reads CASSEPRTGMNTEAFF. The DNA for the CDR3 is TGTGCCAGCAGTGAACCTAGGACAGGGATGAACACTGAAGCTTTCTTT.

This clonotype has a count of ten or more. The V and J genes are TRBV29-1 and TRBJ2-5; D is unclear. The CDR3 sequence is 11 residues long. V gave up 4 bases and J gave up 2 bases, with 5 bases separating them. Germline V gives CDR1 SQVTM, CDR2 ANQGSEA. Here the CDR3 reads CSVVVQETQYF. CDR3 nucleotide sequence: TGCAGCGTTGTGGTTCAAGAGACCCAGTACTTC.

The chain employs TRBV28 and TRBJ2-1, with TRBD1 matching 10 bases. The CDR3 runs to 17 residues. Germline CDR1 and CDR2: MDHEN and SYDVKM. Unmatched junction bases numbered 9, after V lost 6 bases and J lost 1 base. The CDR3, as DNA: TGTGCCAGCAGCCCCGGGACAGGGGAACCTTCCTACAATGAGCAGTTCTTC. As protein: CASSPGTGEPSYNEQFF.

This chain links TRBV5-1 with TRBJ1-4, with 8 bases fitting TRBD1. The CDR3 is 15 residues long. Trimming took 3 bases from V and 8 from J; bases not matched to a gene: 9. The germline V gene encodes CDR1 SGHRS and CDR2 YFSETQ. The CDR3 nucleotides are TGCGCCAGCAGCTACGGACAGGGTGGTCGAGAAAAACTGTTTTTT. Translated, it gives CASSYGQGGREKLFF.

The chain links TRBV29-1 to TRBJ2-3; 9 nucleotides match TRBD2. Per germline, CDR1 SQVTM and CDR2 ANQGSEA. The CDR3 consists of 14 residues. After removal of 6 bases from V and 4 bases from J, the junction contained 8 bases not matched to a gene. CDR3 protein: CSVDSGSVADTQYF. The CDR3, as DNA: TGCAGCGTAGATAGCGGGAGTGTGGCAGATACGCAGTATTTT.

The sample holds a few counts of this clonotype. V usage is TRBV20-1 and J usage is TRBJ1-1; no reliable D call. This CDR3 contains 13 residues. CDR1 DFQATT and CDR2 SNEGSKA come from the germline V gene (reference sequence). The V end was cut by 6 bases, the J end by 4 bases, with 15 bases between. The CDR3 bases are TGCAGTGCAGTAAGGCGGGAGGGCACTGAAGCTTTCTTT. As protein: CSAVRREGTEAFF.

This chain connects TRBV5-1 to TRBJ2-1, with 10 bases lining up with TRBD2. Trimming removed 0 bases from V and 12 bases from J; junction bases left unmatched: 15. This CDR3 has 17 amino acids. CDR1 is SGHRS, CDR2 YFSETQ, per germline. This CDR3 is CASSLGLSGRPSHGQFF. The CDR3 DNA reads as TGCGCCAGCAGCTTGGGCCTTAGCGGGAGGCCCTCCCATGGGCAGTTCTTC.

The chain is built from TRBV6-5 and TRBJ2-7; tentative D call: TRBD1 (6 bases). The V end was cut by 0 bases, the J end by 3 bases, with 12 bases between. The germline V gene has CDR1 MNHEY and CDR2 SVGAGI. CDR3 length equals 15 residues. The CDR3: CASSYSTQGLYEQYF. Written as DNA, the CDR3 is TGTGCCAGCAGTTACTCGACCCAGGGGCTCTACGAGCAGTACTTC.

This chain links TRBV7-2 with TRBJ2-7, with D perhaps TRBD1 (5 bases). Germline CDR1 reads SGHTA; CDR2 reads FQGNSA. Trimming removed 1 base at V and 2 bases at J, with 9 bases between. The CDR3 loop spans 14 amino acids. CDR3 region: CASSLGGTPYEQYF. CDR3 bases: TGTGCCAGCAGCTTAGGGGGCACCCCCTACGAGCAGTACTTC.

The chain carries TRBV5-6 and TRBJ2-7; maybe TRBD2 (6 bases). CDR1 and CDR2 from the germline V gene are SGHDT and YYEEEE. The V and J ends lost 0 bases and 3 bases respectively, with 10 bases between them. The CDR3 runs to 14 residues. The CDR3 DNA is TGTGCCAGCAGCTTGGTGGGGACTTTCTACGAGCAGTACTTC. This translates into CASSLVGTFYEQYF.